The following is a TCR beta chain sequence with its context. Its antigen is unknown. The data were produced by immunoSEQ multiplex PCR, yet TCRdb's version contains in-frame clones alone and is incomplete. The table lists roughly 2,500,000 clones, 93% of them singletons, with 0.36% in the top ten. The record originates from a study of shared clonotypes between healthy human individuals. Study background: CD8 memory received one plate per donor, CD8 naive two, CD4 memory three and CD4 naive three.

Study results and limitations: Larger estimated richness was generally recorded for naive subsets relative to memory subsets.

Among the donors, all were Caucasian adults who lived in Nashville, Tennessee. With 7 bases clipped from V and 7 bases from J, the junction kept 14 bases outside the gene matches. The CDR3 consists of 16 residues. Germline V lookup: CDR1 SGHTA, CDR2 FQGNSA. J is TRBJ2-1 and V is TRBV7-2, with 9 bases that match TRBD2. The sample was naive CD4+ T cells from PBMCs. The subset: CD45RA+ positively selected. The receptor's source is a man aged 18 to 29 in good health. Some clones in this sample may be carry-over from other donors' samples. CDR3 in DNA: TGTGCCAGCACCCTCTCCGCGGGGGGGTCGGATAATGAGCAGTTCTTC. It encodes CASTLSAGGSDNEQFF.